This T cell receptor beta chain was sequenced during a study of beta chain features in type 1 diabetes. Blood was drawn once from each donor into heparinised tubes. The draws averaged about 0.11 L. With 3 bases clipped from V and 4 bases from J, the junction kept 3 bases outside the gene matches. Per the germline V gene, CDR1 is LNHNV and CDR2 is YYDKDF (reference sequence). CDR3 length: 17 amino acids. Expressed TCRB transcripts were sequenced, since all the RNA that had been isolated was reverse transcribed. Produced via immunoSEQ multiplex PCR; TCRdb's table is partial and in-frame only. Altogether around 430,000 clones are present, 30% being singletons, with the ten largest covering around 0.065%.

The chain carries TRBV15 and TRBJ2-1; 16 bases are a match to TRBD2. What was sequenced was naive CD4+ T cells from blood. This clonotype was obtained from a man in his late teens or twenties in good health. The CDR3 bases are TGTGCCACCAGCAGGGGACTAGCGGGAGGGATATACAATGAGCAGTTCTTC. Its protein product is CATSRGLAGGIYNEQFF.